This T cell receptor (beta chain) appears in the sequencing data of a study of blood T cell repertoires in COVID-19. Study-wide context: Material from acute and convalescent COVID-19 was sourced from the United States, Italy and Spain. T cells, B-cell-depleted T cells, or PBMCs provided the cDNA or gDNA that served as material.

Original processing notes: Researchers report that nucleated cell counts were estimated from reference gene primer amplification. The table came from immunoSEQ multiplex PCR; TCRdb's copy has only in-frame clones and leaves some out. V and J calls and clone size follow that table, whereas D and trimming were derived from the DNA. The repertoire holds more than 90,000 clones, with about 76% as singletons. The sample was peripheral blood. The TCR sequence derives from a woman at least 80 years old with acute or convalescent COVID-19.

CDR3 bases: TGCGCCAGCAGCTTGGCAGCGGGGGTTAATACGCAGTATTTT. Its translation is CASSLAAGVNTQYF. The chain has TRBV5-1 and TRBJ2-3; 8 bases align to TRBD2. V was clipped by 0 bases and J by 7 bases; unmatched bases: 4. CDR3 length: 14 residues. Germline CDR1 is SGHRS and CDR2 is YFSETQ.